The rows below give T cell receptor beta chains drawn from one sample of a study of blood T cell repertoires in COVID-19. Assay used: immunoSEQ multiplex PCR; TCRdb lists only in-frame clones, some missing. The data hold some 80,000 clones, with 78% observed a single time. Sequencing used peripheral blood. The source is a human donor in a cohort sampled during active COVID-19. The CDR3 runs from the conserved cysteine through the conserved F or W. Fields, in order: clone size, J gene, V gene, D gene, CDR3 protein, CDR3 DNA. The D gene is left open where the match is weak. Where a row states a size, it is once, few, many or the class of an expanded clone; other rows omit it.

size: NA
J: TRBJ2-7
V: TRBV6-5
D: TRBD2
CDR3: CASSPSGDHEQYF
DNA: TGTGCCAGCAGCCCCAGCGGGGACCACGAGCAGTACTTC

size: NA
J: TRBJ2-6
V: TRBV5-1
D: TRBD1
CDR3: CASSFKHRGTNVLTF
DNA: TGCGCCAGCAGCTTCAAACACAGGGGGACCAACGTCCTGACTTTC

size: NA
J: TRBJ1-6
V: TRBV5-5
D: NA
CDR3: CASSLEGVGYNSPLHF
DNA: TGTGCCAGCAGCTTGGAGGGGGTGGGCTATAATTCACCCCTCCACTTT

size: NA
J: TRBJ1-3
V: TRBV6-5
D: NA
CDR3: CASSSELTGVRNTIYF
DNA: TGTGCCAGCAGTTCGGAGCTCACGGGAGTCAGAAACACCATATATTTT

size: NA
J: TRBJ2-1
V: TRBV15
D: TRBD1
CDR3: CATSSGQADNEQFF
DNA: TGTGCCACCAGCTCAGGACAGGCTGACAATGAGCAGTTCTTC

size: once
J: TRBJ1-5
V: TRBV19
D: NA
CDR3: CASSWQALNQPQHF
DNA: TGTGCCAGTAGTTGGCAGGCACTCAATCAGCCCCAGCATTTT

size: few
J: TRBJ1-1
V: TRBV2
D: NA
CDR3: CASSVLTEAFF
DNA: TGTGCCAGCAGTGTTCTAACTGAAGCTTTCTTT

size: NA
J: TRBJ2-3
V: TRBV4-1
D: TRBD2
CDR3: CASSQNGWGGEVVTDTQYF
DNA: TGCGCCAGCAGCCAAAATGGGTGGGGGGGTGAGGTAGTTACAGATACGCAGTATTTT

size: few
J: TRBJ1-5
V: TRBV6-1
D: NA
CDR3: CASGDSSNQPQHF
DNA: TGTGCCAGCGGTGACAGTAGCAATCAGCCCCAGCATTTT

size: NA
J: TRBJ2-2
V: TRBV9
D: TRBD2
CDR3: CASSGTGTSGTGELFF
DNA: TGTGCCAGCAGCGGAACCGGGACTAGCGGGACCGGGGAGCTGTTTTTT

size: NA
J: TRBJ1-3
V: TRBV5-1
D: NA
CDR3: CASSLQYSEGDTIYF
DNA: TGCGCCAGCAGCTTGCAGTACTCCGAGGGGGACACCATATATTTT

size: few
J: TRBJ2-3
V: TRBV7-6
D: TRBD1
CDR3: CASSPRGTGASTDTQYF
DNA: TGTGCCAGCAGCCCGAGAGGGACAGGGGCTAGCACAGATACGCAGTATTTT

size: few
J: TRBJ2-5
V: TRBV3-1/TRBV3-2
D: TRBD2
CDR3: CASSLRTSSGGAGETQYF
DNA: TGTGCCAGCAGCTTACGAACCTCTAGCGGGGGGGCAGGGGAGACCCAGTACTTC

size: NA
J: TRBJ1-2
V: TRBV29-1
D: NA
CDR3: CSVEQGYGYTF
DNA: TGCAGCGTTGAGCAGGGCTATGGCTACACCTTC

size: once
J: TRBJ1-1
V: TRBV12-3/TRBV12-4
D: NA
CDR3: CASTPGSATEAFF
DNA: TGTGCCAGCACCCCGGGGTCCGCCACTGAAGCTTTCTTT

size: few
J: TRBJ1-3
V: TRBV5-8
D: NA
CDR3: CASSFQTVSGNTIYF
DNA: TGTGCCAGCAGCTTCCAGACTGTCTCTGGAAACACCATATATTTT

size: NA
J: TRBJ1-2
V: TRBV5-5
D: TRBD1
CDR3: CASSLARDRGGGNGYTF
DNA: TGTGCCAGCAGCTTAGCCCGGGACAGGGGCGGGGGAAATGGCTACACCTTC

size: many
J: TRBJ2-4
V: TRBV6-2/TRBV6-3
D: TRBD2
CDR3: CASSYGRLAGGPRAKNIQYF
DNA: TGTGCCAGCAGTTACGGTCGGCTAGCGGGAGGGCCCAGGGCCAAAAACATTCAGTACTTC

size: NA
J: TRBJ2-7
V: TRBV6-5
D: NA
CDR3: CASSYGTGISYEQYF
DNA: TGTGCCAGCAGTTACGGTACAGGGATCTCCTACGAGCAGTACTTC

size: NA
J: TRBJ2-1
V: TRBV9
D: TRBD2
CDR3: CASSVRGGLADTSSYNEQFF
DNA: TGTGCCAGCAGCGTACGGGGGGGACTAGCGGATACTAGCTCCTACAATGAGCAGTTCTTC

size: few
J: TRBJ1-1
V: TRBV19
D: NA
CDR3: CASSIGVNTEAFF
DNA: TGTGCCAGTAGTATAGGAGTGAACACTGAAGCTTTCTTT

size: NA
J: TRBJ1-3
V: TRBV19
D: TRBD1
CDR3: CASTLRQGGNTIYF
DNA: TGTGCCAGTACCCTACGACAGGGTGGAAACACCATATATTTT

size: few
J: TRBJ2-1
V: TRBV18
D: TRBD2
CDR3: CASSPSFHSGTHSYNEQFF
DNA: TGTGCCAGCTCACCATCGTTTCATAGCGGGACCCACTCCTACAATGAGCAGTTCTTC

size: NA
J: TRBJ1-1
V: TRBV7-9
D: TRBD1
CDR3: CASSLGLREGAQAFF
DNA: TGTGCCAGCAGCTTAGGGTTACGGGAGGGGGCTCAAGCTTTCTTT

size: few
J: TRBJ2-3
V: TRBV29-1
D: TRBD2
CDR3: CSVEGSASGGTDTQYF
DNA: TGCAGCGTTGAAGGCTCGGCTAGCGGGGGCACAGATACGCAGTATTTT

size: NA
J: TRBJ2-1
V: TRBV6-4
D: NA
CDR3: CATSEGVEGPYNEQFF
DNA: TGTGCCACGAGCGAGGGAGTGGAGGGTCCCTACAATGAGCAGTTCTTC

size: NA
J: TRBJ2-7
V: TRBV28
D: TRBD1
CDR3: CASSRTGDYEQYF
DNA: TGTGCCAGCAGCCGGACAGGAGACTACGAGCAGTACTTC

size: NA
J: TRBJ1-1
V: TRBV9
D: NA
CDR3: CASSPLPGNTEAFF
DNA: TGTGCCAGCAGCCCACTCCCGGGGAACACTGAAGCTTTCTTT

size: NA
J: TRBJ2-1
V: TRBV7-9
D: TRBD2
CDR3: CASSFGLAGGVEQFF
DNA: TGTGCCAGCAGCTTTGGACTAGCGGGAGGGGTTGAGCAGTTCTTC

size: NA
J: TRBJ2-3
V: TRBV5-5
D: TRBD2
CDR3: CASSLVASGNGDTQYF
DNA: TGTGCCAGCAGCTTGGTGGCTAGCGGGAACGGAGATACGCAGTATTTT

size: NA
J: TRBJ1-5
V: TRBV2
D: NA
CDR3: CASIPSGNQPQHF
DNA: TGTGCCAGCATCCCCTCGGGGAATCAGCCCCAGCATTTT

size: few
J: TRBJ1-6
V: TRBV29-1
D: NA
CDR3: CSVEWAPYNSPLHF
DNA: TGCAGCGTTGAGTGGGCCCCCTATAATTCACCCCTCCACTTT

size: NA
J: TRBJ1-2
V: TRBV24-1
D: TRBD1
CDR3: CATSDNRDRGGGYTF
DNA: TGTGCCACCAGTGACAACCGGGACAGGGGGGGTGGCTACACCTTC

size: NA
J: TRBJ1-3
V: TRBV4-2
D: NA
CDR3: CASSSRTDFSGNTIYF
DNA: TGTGCCAGCAGCTCGCGGACAGACTTCTCTGGAAACACCATATATTTT

size: NA
J: TRBJ2-5
V: TRBV19
D: NA
CDR3: CASRGRWTEGYQETQYF
DNA: TGTGCCAGTAGAGGACGGTGGACAGAGGGGTACCAAGAGACCCAGTACTTC

size: few
J: TRBJ2-2
V: TRBV24-1
D: TRBD2
CDR3: CATSGGGTGELFF
DNA: TGTGCCACCAGTGGCGGGGGGACCGGGGAGCTGTTTTTT

size: NA
J: TRBJ1-1
V: TRBV7-9
D: NA
CDR3: CASSFAGQETFF
DNA: TGTGCCAGCAGCTTTGCCGGACAAGAAACTTTCTTT

size: NA
J: TRBJ2-3
V: TRBV10-2
D: TRBD1
CDR3: CASSESDRGEDTQYF
DNA: TGCGCCAGCAGTGAGTCAGACAGGGGGGAAGATACGCAGTATTTT

size: NA
J: TRBJ2-1
V: TRBV27
D: TRBD1
CDR3: CASKPDRGQNEQFF
DNA: TGTGCCAGCAAGCCGGACAGGGGGCAAAATGAGCAGTTCTTC

size: NA
J: TRBJ2-3
V: TRBV7-9
D: TRBD2
CDR3: CASSLVTVLPQREGDTQYF
DNA: TGTGCCAGCAGCTTAGTAACCGTCCTACCCCAGCGGGAGGGGGATACGCAGTATTTT

size: NA
J: TRBJ2-1
V: TRBV10-3
D: TRBD2
CDR3: CAISPGLENEQFF
DNA: TGTGCCATCAGTCCGGGACTAGAAAATGAGCAGTTCTTC

size: few
J: TRBJ2-7
V: TRBV12-3/TRBV12-4
D: TRBD1
CDR3: CASSGQGFGEQYF
DNA: TGTGCCAGCAGCGGACAGGGTTTCGGCGAGCAGTACTTC

size: NA
J: TRBJ2-3
V: TRBV4-1
D: TRBD2
CDR3: CASSQVRGLAGDTQYF
DNA: TGCGCCAGCAGCCAAGTAAGGGGGCTAGCGGGAGACACGCAGTATTTT

size: NA
J: TRBJ2-5
V: TRBV3-1/TRBV3-2
D: TRBD1
CDR3: CASSLQGMETQYF
DNA: TGTGCCAGCAGCTTACAGGGGATGGAGACCCAGTACTTC